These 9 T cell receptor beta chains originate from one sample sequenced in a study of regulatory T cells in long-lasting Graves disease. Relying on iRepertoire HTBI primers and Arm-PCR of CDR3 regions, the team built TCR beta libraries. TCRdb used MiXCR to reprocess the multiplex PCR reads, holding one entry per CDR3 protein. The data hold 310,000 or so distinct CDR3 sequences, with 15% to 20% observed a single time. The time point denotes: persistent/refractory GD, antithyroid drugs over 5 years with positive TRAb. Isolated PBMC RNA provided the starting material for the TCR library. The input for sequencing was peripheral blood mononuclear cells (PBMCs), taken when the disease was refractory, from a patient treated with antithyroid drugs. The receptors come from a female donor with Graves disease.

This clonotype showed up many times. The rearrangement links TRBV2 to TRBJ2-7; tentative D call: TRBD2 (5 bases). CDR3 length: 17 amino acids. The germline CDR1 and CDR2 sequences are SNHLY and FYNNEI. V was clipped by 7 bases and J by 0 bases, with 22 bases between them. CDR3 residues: CASTLRRERGSSYEQYF. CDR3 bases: TGTGCCAGCACCCTCCGACGAGAACGGGGATCCTCCTACGAGCAGTACTTC.

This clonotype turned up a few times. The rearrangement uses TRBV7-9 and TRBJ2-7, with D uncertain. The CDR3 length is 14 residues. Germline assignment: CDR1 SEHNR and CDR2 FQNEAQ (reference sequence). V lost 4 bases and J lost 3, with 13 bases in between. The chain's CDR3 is CASSYWGRDYEQYF. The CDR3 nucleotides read TGTGCCAGCAGCTATTGGGGAAGGGACTACGAGCAGTACTTC.

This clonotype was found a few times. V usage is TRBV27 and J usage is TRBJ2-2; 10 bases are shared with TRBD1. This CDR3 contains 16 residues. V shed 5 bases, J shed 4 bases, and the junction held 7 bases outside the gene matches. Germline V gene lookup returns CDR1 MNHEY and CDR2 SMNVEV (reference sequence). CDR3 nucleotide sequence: TGTGCCAGCAGTCCTGCCGGGACAGGGGTCACCGGGGAGCTGTTTTTT. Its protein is CASSPAGTGVTGELFF.

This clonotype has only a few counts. CDR3 nucleotides: TGTGCCAGTAGTACGCACAGGGAACGGGTGAAGCAGTACTTC. Translated, it gives CASSTHRERVKQYF. The chain carries TRBV19 and TRBJ2-7, with D possibly TRBD1 on 6 matching bases. V lost 4 bases, J lost 8 bases, and 18 bases lay in between. The CDR3 length is 14 residues. Per germline, CDR1 LNHDA and CDR2 SQIVND (reference sequence). Filled out from reference TRBV19 and TRBJ2-7, the complete variable domain reads DGGITQSPKYLFRKEGQNVTLSCEQNLNHDAMYWYRQDPGQGLRLIYYSQIVNDFQKGDIAEGYSVSREKKESFPLTVTSAQKNPTAFYLCASSTHRERVKQYFGPGTRLTVT.

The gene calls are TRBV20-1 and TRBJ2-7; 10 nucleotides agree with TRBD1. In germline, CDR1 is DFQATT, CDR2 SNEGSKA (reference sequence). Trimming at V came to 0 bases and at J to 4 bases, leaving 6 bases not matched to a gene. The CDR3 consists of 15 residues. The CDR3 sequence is CSARDPGTGDYEQYF. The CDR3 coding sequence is TGCAGTGCTAGAGATCCCGGGACAGGGGATTACGAGCAGTACTTC.

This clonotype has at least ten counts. The CDR3 loop is CASSLVFGGGLGYTF. CDR3 bases: TGTGCCAGCAGTTTGGTCTTCGGAGGGGGCCTTGGCTACACCTTC. The rearrangement links TRBV12-3 or TRBV12-4 to TRBJ1-2; 7 nucleotides match TRBD1. This CDR3 comprises 15 residues. V lost 3 bases, J lost 7 bases, and 11 bases stayed unmatched.

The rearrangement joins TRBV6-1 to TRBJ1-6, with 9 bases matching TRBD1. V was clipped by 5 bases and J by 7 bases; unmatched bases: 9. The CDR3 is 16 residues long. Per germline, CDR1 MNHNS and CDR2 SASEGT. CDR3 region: CASSKRTGERNSPLHF. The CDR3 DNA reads TGTGCCAGCAGTAAGCGGACAGGGGAGCGGAATTCACCCCTCCACTTT.

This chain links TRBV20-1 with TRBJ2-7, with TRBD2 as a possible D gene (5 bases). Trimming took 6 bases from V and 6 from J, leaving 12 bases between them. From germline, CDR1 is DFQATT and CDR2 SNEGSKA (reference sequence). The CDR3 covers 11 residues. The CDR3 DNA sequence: TGCAGTGCCCGGGGTGTATCCGAGCAGTACTTC. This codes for CSARGVSEQYF.

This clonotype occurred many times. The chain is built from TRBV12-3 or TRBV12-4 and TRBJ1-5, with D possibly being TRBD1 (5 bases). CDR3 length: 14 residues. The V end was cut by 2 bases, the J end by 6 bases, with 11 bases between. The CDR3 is CASSLTRGGQPQHF. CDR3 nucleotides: TGTGCCAGCAGTTTAACGAGGGGCGGTCAGCCCCAGCATTTT.